One and the same sample provided the 5 T cell receptor beta chains below, sequenced in a study of blood T cell repertoires in COVID-19 (dated by TCRdb to the early 2020s). Library generation was performed with the immunoSEQ multiplex PCR assay. TCRdb took this table from immuneACCESS and kept in-frame rearrangements with V and J called. Such tables lack part of the clones; where checked against another copy, unresolved V genes explain under half of the gap, and the rest is unexplained. The sample table contains about 210,000 clones; only one count was recorded for approximately 84% of them. In total, the top ten clones hold 7.5% to 8% of the sample. The material sequenced was peripheral blood. The receptors originated from a woman aged 45 to 65 with active or convalescent COVID-19.

J is TRBJ1-1 and V is TRBV6-5; D not resolved. This CDR3 comprises 13 residues. Germline CDR1 MNHEY, CDR2 SVGAGI. V was shortened by 2 bases and J by 1 base, with 5 bases between the two germline ends. DNA for the CDR3: TGTGCCAGCAGTTACCGACAGAACACTGAAGCTTTCTTT. Protein sequence: CASSYRQNTEAFF.

The chain joins TRBV18 to TRBJ1-3; D is ambiguous. CDR3 length equals 15 residues. CDR1 and CDR2 (germline): KGHSH, LQKENI. V was cut by 1 base and J by 1 base, with 8 bases left in between. The chain's CDR3 is CASSPQEASGNTIYF. CDR3 DNA sequence: TGTGCCAGCTCACCACAGGAGGCTTCTGGAAACACCATATATTTT.

The rearrangement joins TRBV7-2 to TRBJ1-5; D is uncertain. In germline, CDR1 is SGHTA, CDR2 FQGNSA. The CDR3 runs 13 residues. The V end was cut by 7 bases, the J end by 0 bases, with 7 bases between. CDR3 bases: TGTGCCAGCACCATCATTAGCAATCAGCCCCAGCATTTT. Translation gives CASTIISNQPQHF. Complete variable domain (other parts from reference TRBV7-2 and TRBJ1-5): GAGVSQSPSNKVTEKGKDVELRCDPISGHTALYWYRQSLGQGLEFLIYFQGNSAPDKSGLPSDRFSAERTGGSVSTLTIQRTQQEDSAVYLCASTIISNQPQHFGDGTRLSIL.

The rearrangement joins TRBV5-1 to TRBJ2-5, with D possibly TRBD1 on 5 matching bases. V was clipped by 1 base and J by 4 bases, with 5 bases between them. Germline loops: CDR1 SGHRS, CDR2 YFSETQ. The CDR3 consists of 12 residues. The CDR3 region is CASSLQGETQYF. CDR3 in DNA: TGCGCCAGCAGCTTGCAGGGAGAGACCCAGTACTTC.

V usage is TRBV3-1 (or the pseudogene TRBV3-2) and J usage is TRBJ1-3, with 7 nucleotides matching TRBD1. This CDR3 is 15 amino acids long. Trimming cost V 0 bases and J 3 bases; bases outside gene matches: 2. The germline CDR1 and CDR2 sequences are LGHDT and YNNKEL (reference sequence). The CDR3 protein is CASSQDRQGGNTIYF. CDR3 sequence (DNA): TGTGCCAGCAGCCAAGATCGACAGGGTGGAAACACCATATATTTT.